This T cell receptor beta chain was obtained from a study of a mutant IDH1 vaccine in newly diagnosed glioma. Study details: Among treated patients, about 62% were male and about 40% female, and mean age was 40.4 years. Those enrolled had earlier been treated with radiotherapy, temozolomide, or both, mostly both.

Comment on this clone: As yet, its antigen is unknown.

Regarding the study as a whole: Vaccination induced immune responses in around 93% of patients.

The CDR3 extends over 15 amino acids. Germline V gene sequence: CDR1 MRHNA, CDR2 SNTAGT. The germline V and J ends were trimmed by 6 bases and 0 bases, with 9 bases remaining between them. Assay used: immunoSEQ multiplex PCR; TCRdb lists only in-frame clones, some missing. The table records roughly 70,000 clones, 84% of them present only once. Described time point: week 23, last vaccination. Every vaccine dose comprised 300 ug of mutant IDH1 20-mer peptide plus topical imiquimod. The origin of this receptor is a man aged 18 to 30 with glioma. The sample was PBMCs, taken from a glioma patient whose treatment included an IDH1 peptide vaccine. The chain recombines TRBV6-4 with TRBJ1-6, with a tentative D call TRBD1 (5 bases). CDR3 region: CASRAGSSYNSPLHF. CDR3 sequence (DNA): TGTGCCAGCAGGGCAGGGAGCTCCTATAATTCACCCCTCCACTTT.